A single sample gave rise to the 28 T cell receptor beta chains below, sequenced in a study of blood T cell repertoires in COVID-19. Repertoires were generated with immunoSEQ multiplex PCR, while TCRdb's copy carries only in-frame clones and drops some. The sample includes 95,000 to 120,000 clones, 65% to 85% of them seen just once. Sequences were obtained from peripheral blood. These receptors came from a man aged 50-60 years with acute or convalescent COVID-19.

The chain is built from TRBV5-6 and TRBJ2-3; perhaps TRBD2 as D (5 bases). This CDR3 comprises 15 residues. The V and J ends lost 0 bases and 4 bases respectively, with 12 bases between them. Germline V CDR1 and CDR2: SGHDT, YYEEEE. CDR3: CASSLGRGAPDTQYF. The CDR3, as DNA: TGTGCCAGCAGCTTGGGCCGGGGAGCTCCAGATACGCAGTATTTT.

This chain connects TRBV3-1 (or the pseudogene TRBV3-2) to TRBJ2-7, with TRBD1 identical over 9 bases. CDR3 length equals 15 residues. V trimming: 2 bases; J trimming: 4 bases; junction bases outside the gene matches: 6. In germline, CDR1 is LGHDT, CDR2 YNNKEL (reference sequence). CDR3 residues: CASSQPNRGPYEQYF. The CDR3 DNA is TGTGCCAGCAGCCAACCGAACAGGGGGCCTTACGAGCAGTACTTC.

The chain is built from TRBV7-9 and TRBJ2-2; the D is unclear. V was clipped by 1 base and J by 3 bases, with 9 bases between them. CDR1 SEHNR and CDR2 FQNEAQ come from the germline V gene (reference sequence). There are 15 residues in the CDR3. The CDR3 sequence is CASSLGRGYTGELFF. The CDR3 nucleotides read TGTGCCAGCAGCTTAGGGAGAGGCTACACCGGGGAGCTGTTTTTT. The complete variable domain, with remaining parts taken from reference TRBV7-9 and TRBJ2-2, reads DTGVSQNPRHKITKRGQNVTFRCDPISEHNRLYWYRQTLGQGPEFLTYFQNEAQLEKSRLLSDRFSAERPKGSFSTLEIQRTEQGDSAMYLCASSLGRGYTGELFFGEGSRLTVL.

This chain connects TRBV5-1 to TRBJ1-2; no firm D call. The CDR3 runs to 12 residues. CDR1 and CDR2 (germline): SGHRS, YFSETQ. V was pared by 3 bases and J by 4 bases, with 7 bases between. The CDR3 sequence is CASSSPGYGYTF. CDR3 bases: TGCGCCAGCAGCTCCCCAGGCTATGGCTACACCTTC. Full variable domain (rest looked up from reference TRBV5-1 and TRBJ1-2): KAGVTQTPRYLIKTRGQQVTLSCSPISGHRSVSWYQQTPGQGLQFLFEYFSETQRNKGNFPGRFSGRQFSNSRSEMNVSTLELGDSALYLCASSSPGYGYTFGSGTRLTVV.

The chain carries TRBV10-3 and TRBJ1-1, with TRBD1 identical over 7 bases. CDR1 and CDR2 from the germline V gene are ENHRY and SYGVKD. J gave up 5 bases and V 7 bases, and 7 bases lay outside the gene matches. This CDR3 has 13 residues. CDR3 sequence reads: CAIKGQVETEAFF. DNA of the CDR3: TGTGCCATCAAAGGACAGGTTGAGACTGAAGCTTTCTTT.

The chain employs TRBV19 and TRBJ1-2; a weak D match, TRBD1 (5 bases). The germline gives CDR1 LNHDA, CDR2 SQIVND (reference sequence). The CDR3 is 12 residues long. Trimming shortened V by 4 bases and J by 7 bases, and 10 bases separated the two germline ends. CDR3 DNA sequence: TGTGCCAGTAGTAGCCTAAGGGGTGGCTACACCTTC. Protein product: CASSSLRGGYTF.

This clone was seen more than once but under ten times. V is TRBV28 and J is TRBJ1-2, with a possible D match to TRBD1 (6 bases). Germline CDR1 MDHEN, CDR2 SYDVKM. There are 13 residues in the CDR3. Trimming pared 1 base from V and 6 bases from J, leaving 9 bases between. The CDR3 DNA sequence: TGTGCCAGCAGTTTATCGGCAGGGGATGGCTACACCTTC. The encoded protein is CASSLSAGDGYTF.

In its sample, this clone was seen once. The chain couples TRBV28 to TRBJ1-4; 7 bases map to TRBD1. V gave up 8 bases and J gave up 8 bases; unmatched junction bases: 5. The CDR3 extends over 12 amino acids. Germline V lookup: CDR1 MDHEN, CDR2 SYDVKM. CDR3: CASRQGSEKLFF. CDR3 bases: TGTGCCAGCCGACAGGGTTCCGAAAAACTGTTTTTT.

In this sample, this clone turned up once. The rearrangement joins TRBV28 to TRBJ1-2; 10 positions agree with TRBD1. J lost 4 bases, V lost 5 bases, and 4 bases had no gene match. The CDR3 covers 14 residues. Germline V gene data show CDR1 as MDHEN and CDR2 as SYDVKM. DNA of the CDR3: TGTGCCAGCAGTGCGACAGGGGGCTCCTATGGCTACACCTTC. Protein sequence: CASSATGGSYGYTF.

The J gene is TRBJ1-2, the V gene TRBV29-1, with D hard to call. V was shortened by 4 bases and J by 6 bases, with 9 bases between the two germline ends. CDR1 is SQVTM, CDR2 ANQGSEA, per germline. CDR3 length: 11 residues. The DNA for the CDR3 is TGCAGCGTTGGTCGTCGTGATGGCTACACCTTC. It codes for CSVGRRDGYTF. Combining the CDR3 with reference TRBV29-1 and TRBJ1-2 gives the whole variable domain SAVISQKPSRDICQRGTSLTIQCQVDSQVTMMFWYRQQPGQSLTLIATANQGSEATYESGFVIDKFPISRPNLTFSTLTVSNMSPEDSSIYLCSVGRRDGYTFGSGTRLTVV.

The CDR3 spells CSVVDRDTEAFF. Here the CDR3 DNA reads TGCAGCGTTGTTGACAGAGACACTGAAGCTTTCTTT. V usage is TRBV29-1 and J usage is TRBJ1-1; D possibly corresponds to TRBD1 (5 bases). The V end was cut by 4 bases, the J end by 3 bases, with 9 bases between. Per the germline V gene, CDR1 is SQVTM and CDR2 is ANQGSEA. This CDR3 region has 12 residues.

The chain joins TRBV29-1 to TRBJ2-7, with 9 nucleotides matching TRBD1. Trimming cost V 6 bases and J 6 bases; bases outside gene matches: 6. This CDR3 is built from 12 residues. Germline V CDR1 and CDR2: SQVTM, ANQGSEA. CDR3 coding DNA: TGCAGCGTAGGGGGACAGGGTGGCGAGCAGTACTTC. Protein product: CSVGGQGGEQYF.

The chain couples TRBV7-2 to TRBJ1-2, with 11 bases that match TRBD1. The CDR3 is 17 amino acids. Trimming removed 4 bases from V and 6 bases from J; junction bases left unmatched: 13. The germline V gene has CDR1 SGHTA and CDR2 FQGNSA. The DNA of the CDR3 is TGTGCCAGCAGCTCCGGAGGGAGGGACAGGGGGAAGCATGGCTACACCTTC. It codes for CASSSGGRDRGKHGYTF.

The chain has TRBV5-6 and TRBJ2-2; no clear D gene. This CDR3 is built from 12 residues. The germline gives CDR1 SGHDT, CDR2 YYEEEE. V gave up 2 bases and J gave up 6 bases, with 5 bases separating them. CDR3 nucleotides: TGTGCCAGCAGCTTCTCGGCCGGGGAGCTGTTTTTT. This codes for CASSFSAGELFF.

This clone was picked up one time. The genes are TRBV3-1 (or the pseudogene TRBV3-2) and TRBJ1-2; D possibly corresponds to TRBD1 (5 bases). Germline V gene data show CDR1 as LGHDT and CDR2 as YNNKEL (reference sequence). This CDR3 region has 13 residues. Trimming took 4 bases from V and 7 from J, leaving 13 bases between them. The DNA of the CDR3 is TGTGCCAGCAGCCCACCGGGGGGGGGTGGCTACACCTTC. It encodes CASSPPGGGGYTF.

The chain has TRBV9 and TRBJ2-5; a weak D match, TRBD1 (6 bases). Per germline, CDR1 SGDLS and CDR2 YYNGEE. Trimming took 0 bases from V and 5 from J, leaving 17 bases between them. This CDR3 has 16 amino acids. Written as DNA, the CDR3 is TGTGCCAGCAGCGTAGGAGCGTCTGGGGGCGCTGAGACCCAGTACTTC. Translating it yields CASSVGASGGAETQYF.

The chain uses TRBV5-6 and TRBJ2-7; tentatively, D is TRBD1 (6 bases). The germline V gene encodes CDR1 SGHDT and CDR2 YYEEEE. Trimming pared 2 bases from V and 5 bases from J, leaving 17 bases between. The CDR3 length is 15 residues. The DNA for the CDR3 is TGTGCCAGCAGCTTTGGGCAGGGGATCATCCACGAGCAGTACGTC. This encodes CASSFGQGIIHEQYV.

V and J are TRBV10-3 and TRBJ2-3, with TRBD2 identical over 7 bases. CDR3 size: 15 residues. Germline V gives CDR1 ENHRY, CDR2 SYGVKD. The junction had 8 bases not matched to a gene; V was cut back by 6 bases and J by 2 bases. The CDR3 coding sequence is TGTGCCATCAGCCGTCTAGCGGAACCCACAGATACGCAGTATTTT. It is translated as CAISRLAEPTDTQYF.

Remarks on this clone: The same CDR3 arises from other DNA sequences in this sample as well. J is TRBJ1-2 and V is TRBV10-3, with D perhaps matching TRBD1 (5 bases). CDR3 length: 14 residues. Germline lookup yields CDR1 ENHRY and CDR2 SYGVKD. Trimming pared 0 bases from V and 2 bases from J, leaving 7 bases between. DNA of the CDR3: TGTGCCATCAGTGAGTCGACAGACAACTATGGCTACACCTTC. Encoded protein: CAISESTDNYGYTF.

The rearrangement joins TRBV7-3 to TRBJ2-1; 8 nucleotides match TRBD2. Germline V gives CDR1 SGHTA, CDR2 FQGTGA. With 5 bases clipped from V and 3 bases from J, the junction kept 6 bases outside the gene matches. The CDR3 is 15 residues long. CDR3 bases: TGTGCCAGCAGCGTGGGCGGGGGGATCTACAATGAGCAGTTCTTC. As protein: CASSVGGGIYNEQFF.

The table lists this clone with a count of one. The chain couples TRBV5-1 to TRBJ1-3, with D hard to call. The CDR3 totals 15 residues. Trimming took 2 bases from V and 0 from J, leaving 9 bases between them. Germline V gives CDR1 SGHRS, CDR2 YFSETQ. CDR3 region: CASSLSALSGNTIYF. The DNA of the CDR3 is TGCGCCAGCAGCTTAAGCGCCCTCTCTGGAAACACCATATATTTT.

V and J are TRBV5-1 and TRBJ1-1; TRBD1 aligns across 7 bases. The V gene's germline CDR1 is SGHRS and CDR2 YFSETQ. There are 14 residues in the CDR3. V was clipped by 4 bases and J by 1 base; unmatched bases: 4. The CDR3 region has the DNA TGCGCCAGCAGCCGGGGGACAGCGAACACTGAAGCTTTCTTT. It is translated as CASSRGTANTEAFF.

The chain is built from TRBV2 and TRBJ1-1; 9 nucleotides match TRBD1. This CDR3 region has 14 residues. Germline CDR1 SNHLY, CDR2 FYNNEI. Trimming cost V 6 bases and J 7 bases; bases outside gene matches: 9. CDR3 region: CASRGLGTGFEAFF. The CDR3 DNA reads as TGTGCCAGCAGGGGCCTTGGGACAGGGTTTGAAGCTTTCTTT.

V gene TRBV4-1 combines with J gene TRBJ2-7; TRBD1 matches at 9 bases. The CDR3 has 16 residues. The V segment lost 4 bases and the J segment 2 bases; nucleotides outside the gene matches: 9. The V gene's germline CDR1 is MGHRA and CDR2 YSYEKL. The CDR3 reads CASSLLPGQGAYEQYF. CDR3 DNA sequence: TGCGCCAGCAGCCTACTTCCGGGACAGGGCGCCTACGAGCAGTACTTC.

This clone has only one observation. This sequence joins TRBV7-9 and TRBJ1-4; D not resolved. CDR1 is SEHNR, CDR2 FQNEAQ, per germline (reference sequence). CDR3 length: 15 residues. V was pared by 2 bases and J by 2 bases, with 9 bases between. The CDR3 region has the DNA TGTGCCAGCAGCTTAAGCAGGCCCACTAATGAAAAACTGTTTTTT. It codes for CASSLSRPTNEKLFF. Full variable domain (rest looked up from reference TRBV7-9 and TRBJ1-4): DTGVSQNPRHKITKRGQNVTFRCDPISEHNRLYWYRQTLGQGPEFLTYFQNEAQLEKSRLLSDRFSAERPKGSFSTLEIQRTEQGDSAMYLCASSLSRPTNEKLFFGSGTQLSVL.

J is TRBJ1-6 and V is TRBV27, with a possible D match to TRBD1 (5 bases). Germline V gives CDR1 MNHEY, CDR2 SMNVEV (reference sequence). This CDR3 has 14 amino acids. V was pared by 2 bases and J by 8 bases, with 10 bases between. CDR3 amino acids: CASSLVRQYSPLHF. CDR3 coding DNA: TGTGCCAGCAGTTTAGTGCGACAGTATTCACCCCTCCACTTT.

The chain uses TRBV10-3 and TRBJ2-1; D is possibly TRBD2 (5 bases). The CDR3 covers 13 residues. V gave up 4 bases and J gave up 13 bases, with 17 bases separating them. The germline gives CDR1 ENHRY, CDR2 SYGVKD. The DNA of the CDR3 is TGTGCCATCAGTGGCCAAACAACGGGAAGCCAGTTCTTC. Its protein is CAISGQTTGSQFF.

The CDR3 DNA follows: TGTGCCAGTAGTCCACACTTACAGGGGAACACTGAAGCTTTCTTT. Its translation is CASSPHLQGNTEAFF. The V call is TRBV19, the J call TRBJ1-1; a possible D gene is TRBD1 (6 bases). CDR3 length: 15 amino acids. The V and J ends lost 5 bases and 1 base respectively, with 14 bases between them. Germline CDR1 reads LNHDA; CDR2 reads SQIVND (reference sequence).